This T cell receptor (beta chain) originates from a study of cytomegalovirus exposure and HLA in healthy donors. The CDR3 covers 14 residues. Germline lookup yields CDR1 SQVTM and CDR2 ANQGSEA. The ends lost 1 base at V and 8 bases at J; junction bases unmatched: 5. The PCR contained 60 Vbeta and 13 Jbeta primers. Sequenced by immunoSEQ multiplex PCR; TCRdb stores in-frame clones only, minus some. The sample has approximately 77,000 clones. This TCR came from a young man in good health and CMV-seronegative. Input material: PBMCs. The chain couples TRBV29-1 to TRBJ1-2, with 12 nucleotides matching TRBD1. The CDR3 region has the DNA TGCAGCGTTGAAGCCGGGACAGGGGGCTGGGGCTACACCTTC. Residues: CSVEAGTGGWGYTF.